A selection of T cell receptor beta chains follows, all from one sample in a study of graft-versus-host responses after intestinal transplantation. Assay used: immunoSEQ multiplex PCR; TCRdb lists only in-frame clones, some missing. The sample lists approximately 58,000 clones, about 93% occurring once. The material was PBMCs, obtained about 120 days after intestinal transplantation. The origin of the receptors is a human patient who received an intestinal transplant, so some T cells may come from the graft donor. The CDR3 runs from the conserved cysteine through the conserved F or W. The order of the fields is V gene, clone size, J gene, D gene, CDR3 protein, CDR3 DNA. A D gene is named only where the DNA matches it firmly. Rows give clone size only sometimes, using once, few, many, or a class for an expanded clone.

TRBV5-6,-,TRBJ2-7,-,CASSPSSDSSYEQYF,TGTGCCAGCAGCCCGTCGTCCGACAGTTCCTACGAGCAGTACTTC
TRBV4-1,-,TRBJ2-1,-,CASSQGGAGNEQFF,TGCGCCAGCAGCCAAGGGGGGGCAGGGAATGAGCAGTTCTTC
TRBV27,-,TRBJ2-2,TRBD2,CASSYGTSGTGELFF,TGTGCCAGCAGTTACGGGACTAGCGGCACCGGGGAGCTGTTTTTT
TRBV4-1,-,TRBJ2-5,-,CASSLARGETQYF,TGCGCCAGCAGCCTAGCAAGAGGGGAGACCCAGTACTTC
TRBV6-1,-,TRBJ2-7,-,CASGSYEQYF,TGTGCCAGCGGATCCTACGAGCAGTACTTC
TRBV4-2,-,TRBJ2-5,TRBD2,CASGPVAGGETQYF,TGTGCCAGCGGTCCCGTAGCGGGGGGTGAGACCCAGTACTTC
TRBV4-1,-,TRBJ1-1,TRBD1,CASSQFGQGVSEAFF,TGCGCCAGCAGCCAATTTGGACAGGGCGTTTCTGAAGCTTTCTTT
TRBV5-6,-,TRBJ2-7,-,CASSLAMPNEQYF,TGTGCCAGCAGCTTGGCTATGCCCAACGAGCAGTACTTC
TRBV13,-,TRBJ1-1,-,CASSLEGQLNTEAFF,TGTGCCAGCAGCTTAGAAGGGCAATTGAACACTGAAGCTTTCTTT
TRBV7-9,-,TRBJ1-1,-,CASSSPIKVNTEAFF,TGTGCCAGCAGCTCTCCCATAAAGGTGAACACTGAAGCTTTCTTT
TRBV2,-,TRBJ1-1,-,CASSQPGTQGNTEAFF,TGTGCCAGCAGTCAACCCGGGACGCAGGGGAACACTGAAGCTTTCTTT
TRBV2,-,TRBJ2-4,TRBD2,CASSGGENIQYF,TGTGCCAGCAGCGGGGGGGAAAACATTCAGTACTTC
TRBV4-1,-,TRBJ1-2,TRBD1,CASSSPGTAYGYTF,TGCGCCAGCAGCTCCCCCGGGACAGCGTATGGCTACACCTTC
TRBV19,-,TRBJ1-2,-,CANTGPRQDYVGYTF,TGTGCCAATACAGGGCCCCGACAGGACTATGTTGGCTACACCTTC
TRBV4-2,-,TRBJ2-7,-,CASSHTTGFSYEQYF,TGTGCCAGCAGCCATACCACAGGATTCTCCTACGAGCAGTACTTC
TRBV6-6,-,TRBJ2-3,-,CASIQGGSTDTQYF,TGTGCCAGCATTCAAGGGGGGAGCACAGATACGCAGTATTTT
TRBV6-5,few,TRBJ2-7,TRBD1,CASSYSGTGITEQYF,TGTGCCAGCAGTTACTCGGGGACAGGGATTACCGAGCAGTACTTC
TRBV7-9,few,TRBJ2-1,-,CASSLRTAWDEQFF,TGTGCCAGCAGCTTACGGACAGCCTGGGATGAGCAGTTCTTC
TRBV10-2,-,TRBJ1-1,-,CASSTSEDRNTEAFF,TGCGCCAGCAGCACCTCCGAGGACAGGAACACTGAAGCTTTCTTT
TRBV28,few,TRBJ2-1,-,CASSLPEGLVDNEQFF,TGTGCCAGCAGTTTGCCCGAGGGGCTAGTCGACAATGAGCAGTTCTTC
TRBV2,-,TRBJ1-4,-,CASTKDGSRGEKLFF,TGTGCCAGCACCAAGGACGGGAGCCGCGGTGAAAAACTGTTTTTT
TRBV28,-,TRBJ1-5,-,CASSFRNQPQHF,TGTGCCAGCAGTTTTAGGAATCAGCCCCAGCATTTT
TRBV7-9,few,TRBJ2-7,TRBD1,CASSLDRGPYEQYF,TGTGCCAGCAGCTTAGACAGGGGGCCGTACGAGCAGTACTTC
TRBV7-7,once,TRBJ2-5,-,CASSFQLVGTQYF,TGTGCTAGCAGCTTCCAGTTGGTTGGGACCCAGTACTTC
TRBV28,-,TRBJ2-7,TRBD1,CASRGGGGYEQYF,TGTGCCAGCAGAGGGGGCGGCGGTTACGAGCAGTACTTC
TRBV10-3,-,TRBJ2-6,-,CAISADSGVLTF,TGTGCCATCAGTGCGGATTCGGGAGTCCTGACTTTC
TRBV19,-,TRBJ2-2,-,CASSIKETGELFF,TGTGCCAGTAGTATAAAGGAAACCGGGGAGCTGTTTTTT
TRBV28,-,TRBJ2-7,TRBD2,CASSTASGGFYEQYF,TGTGCCAGCAGTACCGCTAGCGGGGGGTTCTACGAGCAGTACTTC
TRBV27,-,TRBJ2-3,-,CASRRTNDNTQYF,TGTGCCAGCAGAAGGACCAATGACAATACGCAGTATTTT
TRBV10-3,once,TRBJ2-7,TRBD2,CAISGGGAQEQYF,TGTGCCATCAGTGGCGGGGGGGCGCAGGAGCAGTACTTC
TRBV6-5,-,TRBJ2-3,TRBD2,CASNSGGVGTDTQYF,TGTGCCAGCAATTCGGGGGGAGTAGGCACAGATACGCAGTATTTT
TRBV5-8,few,TRBJ2-1,-,CASSRGTYYYNEQFF,TGTGCCAGCAGCCGCGGGACTTATTACTACAATGAGCAGTTCTTC
TRBV11-2,-,TRBJ1-2,-,CASSQGRGGSNYGYTF,TGTGCCAGCAGCCAAGGGCGGGGGGGCTCCAACTATGGCTACACCTTC
TRBV27,-,TRBJ2-1,-,CASSLGADRLPYNEQFF,TGTGCCAGCAGTTTGGGGGCAGACAGGCTCCCTTACAATGAGCAGTTCTTC
TRBV19,-,TRBJ1-4,TRBD1,CASSIDKQGNGDNEKLFF,TGTGCCAGTAGTATAGATAAACAGGGGAACGGGGATAATGAAAAACTGTTTTTT
TRBV4-1,-,TRBJ1-1,-,CASSSQADGTEAFF,TGCGCCAGCAGCTCTCAAGCGGATGGCACTGAAGCTTTCTTT
TRBV30,-,TRBJ2-1,TRBD2,CAWSQTSGGALQFF,TGTGCCTGGAGTCAAACTAGCGGGGGGGCCTTGCAGTTCTTC
TRBV28,-,TRBJ2-6,-,CASRGHENLGQFLFSSGANVLTF,TGTGCCAGCAGGGGCCACGAAAACTTGGGACAATTCCTTTTTTCCTCTGGGGCCAACGTCCTGACTTTC
TRBV2,-,TRBJ2-7,TRBD1,CASTGQGIHEQYF,TGTGCCAGTACAGGACAGGGGATCCACGAGCAGTACTTC
TRBV6-5,-,TRBJ2-3,-,CASSYYPWADTQYF,TGTGCCAGCAGTTACTACCCCTGGGCAGATACGCAGTATTTT
TRBV6-5,-,TRBJ2-5,TRBD2,CASSILRGRETQYF,TGTGCCAGCAGCATTCTGCGGGGGAGGGAGACCCAGTACTTC
TRBV6-4,-,TRBJ2-1,TRBD2,CASSYDAGALNEQFF,TGTGCCAGCAGTTACGACGCGGGAGCTCTCAATGAGCAGTTCTTC
TRBV2,-,TRBJ2-5,-,CASRGDFAGGSQYF,TGTGCCAGCAGGGGGGACTTCGCTGGGGGTTCCCAGTACTTC